This TCR beta chain was recorded in a study of CD8+ T cells in alopecia areata. The V gene's germline CDR1 is SGHAT and CDR2 FQNNGV. J gave up 0 bases and V 0 bases, and 2 bases lay outside the gene matches. CDR3 length equals 16 residues. Only one count was recorded for this clone. RNA was isolated and reverse transcribed to cDNA, the sequencing template. Libraries were prepared by immunoSEQ multiplex PCR; TCRdb keeps only in-frame clonotypes and omits some of them. This table holds roughly 150,000 clones, about 50% found once. This material consisted of CD8+ T cells sorted from blood, taken at week 0. The origin of this receptor is a human donor with alopecia areata. The V and J genes are TRBV11-2 and TRBJ2-1; 7 bases map to TRBD2. The CDR3 protein is CASSLDERGSYNEQFF. The CDR3, as DNA: TGTGCCAGCAGCTTAGACGAGCGGGGCTCCTACAATGAGCAGTTCTTC.